This TCR beta chain was observed in a study of cytomegalovirus exposure and HLA in healthy donors. Overall study results and limits: TCR beta sequences numbering 16,951 were associated with HLA alleles at 0.05 false discovery rate in a later analysis. It was reported that the classifier diagnosed cytomegalovirus status with high specificity and sensitivity in both the original and validation cohorts.

Turning to this clone: Its antigen remains unidentified. The germline gene is not matched at one end of the junction; a read error may be the cause.

The primer mix had 60 Vbeta and 13 Jbeta primers. The table came from immunoSEQ multiplex PCR; TCRdb's copy has only in-frame clones and leaves some out. The sample holds around 40,000 clones, about two thirds seen once. CDR3 length: 11 amino acids. Looked up from germline, CDR1 is MNHEY and CDR2 is SVGAGI. This clonotype was obtained from a woman in her twenties or thirties in good health and CMV-seronegative. The sequencing input was PBMCs. The chain links TRBV6-5 to TRBJ1-2; unclear D gene. The CDR3 DNA reads as TGTGCCAGCAGTTACCCTAGCCCCGGGGTATTC. This sequence encodes CASSYPSPGVF.